The present entry profiles one TCR beta chain with its context. Its target is not known. An assay was performed, and its level was deep. Original processing notes: Junction-only sequences produced by ImmunoSEQ had no quality scores, so filtering differed. Clones were read by immunoSEQ multiplex PCR, and TCRdb kept only the in-frame ones, dropping some. That table gives V, J and clone size, and the DNA gave D and trimming. Counted here are roughly 2.1 million clones, roughly 91% occurring once; the ten biggest clones make up under 2%. Cells designated naive CD8 were CD45RO-negative and were positively selected for CCR7, with terminally differentiated effector memory CD45RA+ cells excluded. All of the donors resided in Nashville, Tennessee, and each was a Caucasian adult. This CDR3 has 13 residues. Trimming pared 7 bases from V and 2 bases from J, leaving 11 bases between. In germline, CDR1 is SGHTA, CDR2 FQGNSA.

The record originates from a study of shared clonotypes between healthy human individuals. Overall study results and limits: Sampling covered blood only; tissue repertoires likely differ.

This chain links TRBV7-2 with TRBJ2-5; D uncertain. This TCR was recovered from a man in his late teens or twenties in good health. Some clones in this sample may be carry-over from other donors' samples. The specimen was naive CD8+ T cells from PBMCs. The DNA for the CDR3 is TGTGCCAGCATCCCTAGATTACAAGAGACCCAGTACTTC. Protein sequence: CASIPRLQETQYF.